These T cell receptor beta chains were read from a single sample in a study of control samples from healthy donors and cancer patients. Produced via immunoSEQ multiplex PCR; TCRdb's table is partial and in-frame only. This table holds 150,000 or so clones, almost 90% found once. Sequencing input: blood. The receptor set was obtained from a man between 18 and 35 years old in good health. CDR3s include the opening cysteine and the closing phenylalanine or tryptophan. D genes are given only for firm matches. Only some rows state a clone size, as once, few, many or a class for expanded clones.

>TRBJ1-5|TRBD1|.|TRBV30
TGTGCCTGGAGTGGGGACAGACATCAGCCCCAGCATTTT
CAWSGDRHQPQHF
>TRBJ2-7|.|few|TRBV4-2
TGTGCCAGCAGCCAACCCACAGGCGGATCCTACGAGCAGTACTTC
CASSQPTGGSYEQYF
>TRBJ2-2|TRBD1|few|TRBV7-6
TGTGCCAGCAGCTTTGGGACAGGGGCCACCGGGGAGCTGTTTTTT
CASSFGTGATGELFF
>TRBJ2-7|.|.|TRBV2
TGTGCCAGCAGCAGGACCGAATACAGCTCCTACGAGCAGTACTTC
CASSRTEYSSYEQYF
>TRBJ2-1|.|.|TRBV3-1/TRBV3-2
TGTGCCAGCAGCCAAGATTCAGGGAGCTCCTACAATGAGCAGTTCTTC
CASSQDSGSSYNEQFF
>TRBJ1-4|.|once|TRBV6-2/TRBV6-3
TGTGCCAGCAGTTCAAGGGCTAATGAAAAACTGTTTTTT
CASSSRANEKLFF
>TRBJ1-1|.|.|TRBV7-9
TGTGCCAGCAGCTTAGTGCTGGGGAACACTGAAGCTTTCTTT
CASSLVLGNTEAFF
>TRBJ1-1|.|.|TRBV6-5
TGTGCCAGCAGGAGCATCGGGAATTCGGGTACTGAAGCTTTCTTT
CASRSIGNSGTEAFF
>TRBJ1-4|TRBD1|.|TRBV2
TGTGCCAGCAGGGTGACAGGGACTAATGAAAAACTGTTTTTT
CASRVTGTNEKLFF
>TRBJ2-5|TRBD1|.|TRBV6-1
TGTGCCAGCAGTGAATATGGGACAGGGAAGACCCAGTACTTC
CASSEYGTGKTQYF
>TRBJ1-3|.|.|TRBV7-2
TGTGCCAGCAGCTTAGCGCGGGGAAGGGACACCATATATTTT
CASSLARGRDTIYF
>TRBJ2-1|.|.|TRBV19
TGTGCCAGTAGCACGGGATGGGGGTTCAATGAGCAGTTCTTC
CASSTGWGFNEQFF
>TRBJ2-7|.|.|TRBV29-1
TGCAGCGTTGTAGGGTTAGGGACCTACGGGCAGTACTTC
CSVVGLGTYGQYF
>TRBJ2-1|TRBD2|.|TRBV28
TGTGCCAGCAGAGGCGGGACTAGCGAATACAATGAGCAGTTCTTC
CASRGGTSEYNEQFF
>TRBJ2-7|TRBD1|.|TRBV5-4
TGTGCCAGCAGCTTGGCCGGGACAGGGTCGAGTCCGCAGTACTTC
CASSLAGTGSSPQYF
>TRBJ2-3|.|.|TRBV9
TGTGCCAGCAGCCCCCAGGGGGCGGGGGCAGGCGGGGCCACAGATACGCAGTATTTT
CASSPQGAGAGGATDTQYF
>TRBJ1-2|.|once|TRBV12-3/TRBV12-4
TGTGCCAGCAGTCCTCTTGGCTATGGCTACACCTTC
CASSPLGYGYTF
>TRBJ2-5|.|once|TRBV24-1
TGTGCCACCAGTGCCTCAACTCCCGGGGAAGGGGCTCGGGAGACCCAGTACTTC
CATSASTPGEGARETQYF
>TRBJ1-5|TRBD1|.|TRBV28
TGTGCCAGCAGTAAACGGACAGGAGGGACGAATCAGCCCCAGCATTTT
CASSKRTGGTNQPQHF
>TRBJ1-6|.|.|TRBV11-2
TGTGCCAGCAGCTTCAGGGGACGAAATTCACCCCTCCACTTT
CASSFRGRNSPLHF
>TRBJ2-5|.|.|TRBV7-3
TGTGCCAGCAGCGTATCAACAGGGATCCAAGAGACCCAGTACTTC
CASSVSTGIQETQYF
>TRBJ1-2|.|.|TRBV11-1
TGTGCCAGCAGCCCTGGGACAAGCTATGGCTACACCTTC
CASSPGTSYGYTF
>TRBJ2-6|.|.|TRBV7-3
TGTGCCAGCAGCCACAGGGCTGGGGCCAACGTCCTGACTTTC
CASSHRAGANVLTF
>TRBJ2-7|.|.|TRBV5-4
TGTGCCAGCAGCTTTCCTGGGGGGTCCTACGAGCAGTACTTC
CASSFPGGSYEQYF
>TRBJ2-5|.|.|TRBV7-8
TGTGCCAGCCACTTTCCCACGACAGATCCTACGGACCAACAAGAGACCCAGTACTTC
CASHFPTTDPTDQQETQYF
>TRBJ1-1|.|.|TRBV24-1
TGTGCCACCAGTGATTTGAATCTAGCTTTCTTT
CATSDLNLAFF
>TRBJ1-2|TRBD1|.|TRBV11-2
TGTGCCAGCAGCTGGGGGACAGGGATTACCTATGGCTACACCTTC
CASSWGTGITYGYTF
>TRBJ1-6|.|.|TRBV7-3
TGTGCCAGCAGCGCGGACAGCGATAATTCACCCCTCCACTTT
CASSADSDNSPLHF
>TRBJ1-1|TRBD1|.|TRBV18
TGTGCCAGCTCACCATTGGACAGGGCTACTGAAGCTTTCTTT
CASSPLDRATEAFF
>TRBJ1-4|TRBD1|.|TRBV3-1/TRBV3-2
TGTGCCAGCAGCCCCGACCCGACAGGGAGGAAGGGGGAAAATGAAAAACTGTTTTTT
CASSPDPTGRKGENEKLFF
>TRBJ2-5|.|.|TRBV5-1
TGCGCCAGCAGCTTGTCCCAAGAGACCCAGTACTTC
CASSLSQETQYF